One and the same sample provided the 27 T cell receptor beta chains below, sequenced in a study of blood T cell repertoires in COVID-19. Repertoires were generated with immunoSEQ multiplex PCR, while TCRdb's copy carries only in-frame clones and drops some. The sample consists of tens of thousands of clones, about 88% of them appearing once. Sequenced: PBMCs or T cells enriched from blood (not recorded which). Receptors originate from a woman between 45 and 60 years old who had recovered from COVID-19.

The CDR3 loop is CASSRQGGKLFF. As DNA, the CDR3 is TGTGCCAGCAGTAGACAGGGTGGAAAACTGTTTTTT. The J gene is TRBJ1-4, the V gene TRBV2; 7 nucleotides align to TRBD1. The CDR3 sequence is 12 residues long. With V trimmed by 5 bases and J by 10 bases, 4 bases remained unmatched. Germline lookup yields CDR1 SNHLY and CDR2 FYNNEI.

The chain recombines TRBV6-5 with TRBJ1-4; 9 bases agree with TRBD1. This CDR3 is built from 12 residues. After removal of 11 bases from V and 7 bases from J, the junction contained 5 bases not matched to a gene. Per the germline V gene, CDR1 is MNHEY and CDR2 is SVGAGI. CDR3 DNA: TGTGCCGTCCGGGACAGGGTTGAAAAACTGTTTTTT. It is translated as CAVRDRVEKLFF.

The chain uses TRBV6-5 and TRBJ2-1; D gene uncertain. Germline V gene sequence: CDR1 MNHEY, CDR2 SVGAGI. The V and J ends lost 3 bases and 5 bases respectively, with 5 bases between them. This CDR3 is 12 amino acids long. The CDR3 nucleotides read TGTGCCAGCAGTTATCAGAACAATGAGCAGTTCTTC. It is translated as CASSYQNNEQFF.

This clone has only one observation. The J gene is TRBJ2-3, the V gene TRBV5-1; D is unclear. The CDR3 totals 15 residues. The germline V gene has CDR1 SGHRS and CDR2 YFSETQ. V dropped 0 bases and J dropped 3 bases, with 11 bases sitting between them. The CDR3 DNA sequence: TGCGCCAGCAGCTTGGCCAGGTACCCGACAGATACGCAGTATTTT. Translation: CASSLARYPTDTQYF. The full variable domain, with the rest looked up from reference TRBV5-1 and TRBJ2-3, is KAGVTQTPRYLIKTRGQQVTLSCSPISGHRSVSWYQQTPGQGLQFLFEYFSETQRNKGNFPGRFSGRQFSNSRSEMNVSTLELGDSALYLCASSLARYPTDTQYFGPGTRLTVL.

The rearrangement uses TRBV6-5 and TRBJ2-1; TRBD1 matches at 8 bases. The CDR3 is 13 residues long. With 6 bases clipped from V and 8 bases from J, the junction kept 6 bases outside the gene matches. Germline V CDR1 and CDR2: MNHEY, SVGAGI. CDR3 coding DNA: TGTGCCAGCAGGGACAGGGTATCGGATGAGCAGTTCTTC. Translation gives CASRDRVSDEQFF.

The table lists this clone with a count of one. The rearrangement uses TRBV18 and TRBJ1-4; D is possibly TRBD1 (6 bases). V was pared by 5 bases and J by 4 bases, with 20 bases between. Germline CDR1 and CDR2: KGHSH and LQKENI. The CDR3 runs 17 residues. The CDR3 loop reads CASSERAPTGLNEKLFF. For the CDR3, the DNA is TGTGCCAGCTCAGAGCGCGCCCCGACAGGACTTAATGAAAAACTGTTTTTT.

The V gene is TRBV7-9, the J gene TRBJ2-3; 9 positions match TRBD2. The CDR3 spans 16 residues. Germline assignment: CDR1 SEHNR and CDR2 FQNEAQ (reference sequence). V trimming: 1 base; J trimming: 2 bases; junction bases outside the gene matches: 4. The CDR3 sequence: CASSLVAGGDTDTQYF. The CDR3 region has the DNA TGTGCCAGCAGCTTAGTCGCGGGAGGGGACACAGATACGCAGTATTTT.

The CDR3 region is CASSQDKRGEGGYTF. The CDR3 DNA reads as TGTGCCAGCAGCCAAGATAAGCGGGGGGAAGGGGGCTACACCTTC. The V gene is TRBV4-2, the J gene TRBJ1-2; a possible D gene is TRBD1 (5 bases). The CDR3 is 15 amino acids. Germline values: CDR1 LGHNA, CDR2 YNFKEQ. V was clipped by 0 bases and J by 8 bases, with 16 bases between them.

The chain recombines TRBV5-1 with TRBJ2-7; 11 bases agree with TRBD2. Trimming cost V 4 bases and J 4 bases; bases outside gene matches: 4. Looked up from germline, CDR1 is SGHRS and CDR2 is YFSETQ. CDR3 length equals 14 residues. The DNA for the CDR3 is TGCGCCAGCAGCCAGGGACTAGCGGAATACGAGCAGTACTTC. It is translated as CASSQGLAEYEQYF.

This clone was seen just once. CDR3 bases: TGTGCCAGCAGCCCCCCCGGGGCCGGGGAGCTGTTTTTT. Its translation: CASSPPGAGELFF. The V call is TRBV5-4, the J call TRBJ2-2; maybe TRBD2 (5 bases). In germline, CDR1 is SGHNT, CDR2 YYREEE (reference sequence). The CDR3 runs 13 residues. Trimming stripped 4 bases from V and 6 bases from J, with 10 bases between.

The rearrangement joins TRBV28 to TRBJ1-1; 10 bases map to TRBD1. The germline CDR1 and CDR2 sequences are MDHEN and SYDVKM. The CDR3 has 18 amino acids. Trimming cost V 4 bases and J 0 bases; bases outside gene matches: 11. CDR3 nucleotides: TGTGCCAGCAGTTCCAACCGGGACAGGGGATACGTGAACACTGAAGCTTTCTTT. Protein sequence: CASSSNRDRGYVNTEAFF. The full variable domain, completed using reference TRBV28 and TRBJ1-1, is DVKVTQSSRYLVKRTGEKVFLECVQDMDHENMFWYRQDPGLGLRLIYFSYDVKMKEKGDIPEGYSVSREKKERFSLILESASTNQTSMYLCASSSNRDRGYVNTEAFFGQGTRLTVV.

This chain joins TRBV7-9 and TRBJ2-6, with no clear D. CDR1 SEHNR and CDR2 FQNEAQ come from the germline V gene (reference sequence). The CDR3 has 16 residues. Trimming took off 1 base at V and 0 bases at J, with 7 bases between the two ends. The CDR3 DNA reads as TGTGCCAGCAGCTTAGGAGTTGGCTCTGGGGCCAACGTCCTGACTTTC. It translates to CASSLGVGSGANVLTF.

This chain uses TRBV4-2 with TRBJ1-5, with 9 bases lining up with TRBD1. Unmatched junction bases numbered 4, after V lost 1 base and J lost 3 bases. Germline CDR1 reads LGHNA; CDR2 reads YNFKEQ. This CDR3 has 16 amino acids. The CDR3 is CASSQGQGVDNQPQHF. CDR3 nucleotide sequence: TGTGCCAGCAGCCAAGGACAGGGGGTAGACAATCAGCCCCAGCATTTT.

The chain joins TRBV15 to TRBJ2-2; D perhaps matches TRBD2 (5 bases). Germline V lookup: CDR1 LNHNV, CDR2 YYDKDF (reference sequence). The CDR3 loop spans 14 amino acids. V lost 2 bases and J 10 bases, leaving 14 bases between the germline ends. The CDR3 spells CATSRYNSGEELFF. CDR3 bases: TGTGCCACCAGCAGATATAACAGCGGCGAGGAGCTGTTTTTT.

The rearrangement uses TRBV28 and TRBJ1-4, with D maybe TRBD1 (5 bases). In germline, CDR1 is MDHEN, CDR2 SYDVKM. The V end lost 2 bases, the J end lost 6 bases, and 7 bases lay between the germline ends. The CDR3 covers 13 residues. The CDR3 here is CASSLPQDEKLFF. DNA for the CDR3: TGTGCCAGCAGTTTACCACAGGATGAAAAACTGTTTTTT.

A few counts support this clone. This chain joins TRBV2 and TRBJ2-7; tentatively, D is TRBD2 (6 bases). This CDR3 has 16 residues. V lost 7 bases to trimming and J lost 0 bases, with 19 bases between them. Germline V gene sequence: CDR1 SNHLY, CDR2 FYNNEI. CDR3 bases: TGTGCCAGCAACCTGAACGCACAGACTAGCTCCTACGAGCAGTACTTC. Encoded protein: CASNLNAQTSSYEQYF.

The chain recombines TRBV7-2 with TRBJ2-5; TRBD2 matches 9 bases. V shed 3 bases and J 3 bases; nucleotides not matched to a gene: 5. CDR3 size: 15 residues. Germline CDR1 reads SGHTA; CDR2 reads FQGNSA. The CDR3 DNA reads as TGTGCCAGCAGCTTCGGCTTAGCGGGGGAAGAGACCCAGTACTTC. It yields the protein CASSFGLAGEETQYF.

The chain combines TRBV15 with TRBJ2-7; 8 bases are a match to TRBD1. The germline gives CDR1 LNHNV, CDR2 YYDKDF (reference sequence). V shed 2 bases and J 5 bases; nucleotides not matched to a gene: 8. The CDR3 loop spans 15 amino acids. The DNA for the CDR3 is TGTGCCACCAGCAGATCACGGGACAGGACAGACGAGCAGTACTTC. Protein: CATSRSRDRTDEQYF.

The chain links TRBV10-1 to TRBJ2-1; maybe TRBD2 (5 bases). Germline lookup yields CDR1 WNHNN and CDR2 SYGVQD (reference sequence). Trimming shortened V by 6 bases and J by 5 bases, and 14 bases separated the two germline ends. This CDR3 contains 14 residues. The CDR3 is CASSAVLANNEQFF. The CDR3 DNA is TGCGCCAGCAGCGCAGTCCTAGCTAACAATGAGCAGTTCTTC.

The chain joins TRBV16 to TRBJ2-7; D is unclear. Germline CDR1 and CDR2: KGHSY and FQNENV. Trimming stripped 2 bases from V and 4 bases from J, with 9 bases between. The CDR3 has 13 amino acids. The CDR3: CASSQGLQYEQYF. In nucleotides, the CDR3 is TGTGCCAGCAGCCAAGGGCTTCAGTACGAGCAGTACTTC.

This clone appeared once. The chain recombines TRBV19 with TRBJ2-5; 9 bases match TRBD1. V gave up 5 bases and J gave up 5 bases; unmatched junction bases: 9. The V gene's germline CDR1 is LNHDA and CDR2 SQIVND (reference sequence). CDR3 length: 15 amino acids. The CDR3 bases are TGTGCCAGTAGTGTCACAGGGGGCGGAGGGGAGACCCAGTACTTC. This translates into CASSVTGGGGETQYF.

The CDR3 sequence is CASSPGRGEEYGYTF. The CDR3 DNA reads as TGTGCCAGTAGTCCCGGCAGGGGGGAAGAGTATGGCTACACCTTC. The chain combines TRBV19 with TRBJ1-2; 7 bases are a match to TRBD1. This CDR3 contains 15 residues. With 5 bases clipped from V and 5 bases from J, the junction kept 11 bases outside the gene matches. In germline, CDR1 is LNHDA, CDR2 SQIVND (reference sequence).

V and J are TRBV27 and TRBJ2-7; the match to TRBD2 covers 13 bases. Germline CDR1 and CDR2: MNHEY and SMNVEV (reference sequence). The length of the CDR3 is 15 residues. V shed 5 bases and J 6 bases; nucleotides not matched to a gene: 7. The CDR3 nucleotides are TGTGCCAGCAGTCCTACTAGCGGGGGGGCCCTCGAGCAGTACTTC. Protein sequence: CASSPTSGGALEQYF.

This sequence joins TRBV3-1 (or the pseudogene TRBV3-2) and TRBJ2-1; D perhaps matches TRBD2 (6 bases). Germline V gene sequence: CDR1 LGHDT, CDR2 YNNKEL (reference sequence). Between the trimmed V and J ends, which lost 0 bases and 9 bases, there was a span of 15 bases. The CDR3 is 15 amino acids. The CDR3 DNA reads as TGTGCCAGCAGCCAAGAAGAGACTAGACTCACTGAGCAGTTCTTC. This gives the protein CASSQEETRLTEQFF.

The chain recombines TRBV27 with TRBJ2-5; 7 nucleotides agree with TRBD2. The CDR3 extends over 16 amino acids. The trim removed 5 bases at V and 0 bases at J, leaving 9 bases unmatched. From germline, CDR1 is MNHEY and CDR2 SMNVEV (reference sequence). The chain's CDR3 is CASSLAGAGNQETQYF. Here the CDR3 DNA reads TGTGCCAGCAGTCTGGCGGGAGCCGGGAACCAAGAGACCCAGTACTTC.

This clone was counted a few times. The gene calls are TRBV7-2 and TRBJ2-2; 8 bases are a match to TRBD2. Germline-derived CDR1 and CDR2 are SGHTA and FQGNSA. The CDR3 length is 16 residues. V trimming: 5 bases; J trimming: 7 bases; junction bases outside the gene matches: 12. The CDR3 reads CASSTNQGGGYGELFF. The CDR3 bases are TGTGCCAGCAGCACGAACCAGGGCGGGGGGTACGGGGAGCTGTTTTTT.

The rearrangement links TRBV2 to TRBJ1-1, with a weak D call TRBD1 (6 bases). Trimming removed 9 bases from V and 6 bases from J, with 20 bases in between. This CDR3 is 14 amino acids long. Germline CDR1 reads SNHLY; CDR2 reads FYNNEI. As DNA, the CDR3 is TGTGCCAGAGGACAGCCATTAGAGCTCCCTGAAGCTTTCTTT. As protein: CARGQPLELPEAFF.